A single sample is the source of the 8 T cell receptor beta chains below, sequenced in a study of type 1 and type 2 diabetes patients. PCR was run on genomic DNA. Amplification of the beta chain CDR3 used 30 forward and 13 reverse multiplex primers. TCRdb independently ran MiXCR on the multiplex PCR reads; one entry per CDR3 protein. The sample has 250,000 to 300,000 distinct CDR3 sequences; roughly 50% are singletons. Specimen: peripheral blood mononuclear cells (PBMCs). Receptor source: a man between 18 and 29 years old with type 2 diabetes.

This clonotype was found once. V and J are TRBV30 and TRBJ1-2; D is uncertain. Germline V gives CDR1 GTSNPN, CDR2 SVGIG (reference sequence). The CDR3 totals 13 residues. V was clipped by 5 bases and J by 4 bases, with 14 bases between them. The CDR3 here is CAWSPPGFYGYTF. CDR3 in DNA: TGTGCCTGGTCTCCCCCCGGTTTCTATGGCTACACCTTC.

This clonotype was counted once. The chain links TRBV11-2 to TRBJ2-5; the D is unclear. The CDR3 contains 15 residues. V shed 5 bases and J shed 1 base, with 14 bases lying between them. From germline, CDR1 is SGHAT and CDR2 FQNNGV. The CDR3, as DNA: TGTGCCAGCAGCCCCACACGAGTAAGCCAAGAGACCCAGTACTTC. The encoded protein is CASSPTRVSQETQYF.

The chain has TRBV4-1 and TRBJ1-4; a possible D gene is TRBD1 (6 bases). V was clipped by 7 bases and J by 7 bases, with 13 bases between them. Germline lookup yields CDR1 MGHRA and CDR2 YSYEKL. The CDR3 covers 13 residues. The CDR3 DNA reads TGCGCCAGCACGGCGGGGGGCGGTGAAAAACTGTTTTTT. Amino acids: CASTAGGGEKLFF.

The CDR3: CASSDRGLTDTQYF. CDR3 bases: TGTGCCAGCAGTGACAGGGGACTCACAGATACGCAGTATTTT. The rearrangement uses TRBV7-9 and TRBJ2-3; 8 bases agree with TRBD1. The V segment lost 6 bases and the J segment 2 bases; nucleotides outside the gene matches: 4. The germline V gene has CDR1 SEHNR and CDR2 FQNEAQ (reference sequence). The CDR3 length is 14 residues.

This clonotype was seen only a few times. The rearrangement uses TRBV2 and TRBJ2-3, with TRBD2 matching over 7 bases. CDR3 length equals 16 residues. Looked up from germline, CDR1 is SNHLY and CDR2 is FYNNEI. With 1 base clipped from V and 0 bases from J, the junction kept 4 bases outside the gene matches. In DNA, the CDR3 is TGTGCCAGCAGTGAAGTCGGGGGGATTAGCACAGATACGCAGTATTTT. Translated, it gives CASSEVGGISTDTQYF.

The gene calls are TRBV19 and TRBJ2-5, with D maybe TRBD2 (6 bases). The J call is uncertain, as TRBJ2-1 better fits the DNA end. The V gene's germline CDR1 is LNHDA and CDR2 SQIVND (reference sequence). This CDR3 has 14 amino acids. The CDR3 spells CASSSGEALREQFF. The CDR3 DNA is TGTGCCAGTAGTTCGGGGGAAGCTCTCCGTGAGCAGTTCTTC.

This chain connects TRBV10-2 to TRBJ2-2; D is uncertain. The CDR3 extends over 14 amino acids. The germline CDR1 and CDR2 sequences are WSHSY and SAAADI. Trimming shortened V by 10 bases and J by 4 bases, and 16 bases separated the two germline ends. CDR3 sequence reads: CATNTKGSTGELFF. In DNA, the CDR3 is TGCGCCACCAACACGAAGGGTAGCACCGGGGAGCTGTTTTTT.

This clonotype has just a few counts. This rearrangement joins TRBV7-2 to TRBJ2-5; D possibly corresponds to TRBD1 (6 bases). Germline V gives CDR1 SGHTA, CDR2 FQGNSA. V shed 2 bases and J shed 0 bases, with 22 bases lying between them. CDR3 length: 19 amino acids. Here the CDR3 DNA reads TGTGCCAGCAGCTTAACTTCCCCTAATAGGGGGTGGGACCAAGAGACCCAGTACTTC. As protein: CASSLTSPNRGWDQETQYF.